This passage covers 28 T cell receptor beta chains from one sample sequenced in a study of human T cells and chemical hapten exposure. In TCRdb, the RACE reads were re-called with MiXCR into one record per CDR3 protein. The table records tens of thousands of distinct CDR3 sequences, 8% to 10% of them present only once. Time point noted: patch test 2, 6 weeks after DPC sensitization. Treatment indicated: therapeutic diphenylcyclopropenone sensitization with weekly scalp DPC. Source: whole blood, taken in connection with sensitization to the hapten diphenylcyclopropenone (DPC). The receptors originated from a man aged 25 to 40 with alopecia areata. Some clones in this sample may be carry-over from other donors' samples.

The chain combines TRBV4-1 with TRBJ1-5, with D perhaps TRBD1 (5 bases). There are 14 residues in the CDR3. Germline CDR1 is MGHRA and CDR2 is YSYEKL. The ends were cut back, 0 bases at V and 4 bases at J, with 7 bases in the middle. The CDR3 loop reads CASSQEWGNQPQHF. The CDR3 coding sequence is TGCGCCAGCAGCCAAGAATGGGGGAATCAGCCCCAGCATTTT.

This clonotype was recorded many times. This chain uses TRBV9 with TRBJ2-7, with 9 bases matching TRBD1. The germline gives CDR1 SGDLS, CDR2 YYNGEE. V gave up 3 bases and J gave up 0 bases; unmatched junction bases: 7. The CDR3 covers 16 residues. CDR3 bases: TGTGCCAGCAGCGCCGGGACAGGGCCATCCTCCTACGAGCAGTACTTC. Encoded protein: CASSAGTGPSSYEQYF.

V usage is TRBV7-2 and J usage is TRBJ2-7, with a tentative D call TRBD1 (6 bases). The CDR3 has 19 amino acids. V was pared by 3 bases and J by 3 bases, with 27 bases between. Looked up from germline, CDR1 is SGHTA and CDR2 is FQGNSA. The CDR3 DNA reads as TGTGCCAGCAGCTTCCCCCGGGACAAGCGCTCGGAGGTGATCTACGAGCAGTACTTC. It codes for CASSFPRDKRSEVIYEQYF.

In this sample, this clonotype turned up many times. The chain combines TRBV5-3 with TRBJ2-1, with 9 bases that match TRBD2. TRBV5-3 is an ORF for which the function is uncertain. This CDR3 contains 16 residues. V shed 0 bases and J 5 bases; nucleotides not matched to a gene: 6. The CDR3 sequence: CARSLAGTSFDNEQFF. The CDR3 region has the DNA TGTGCCAGAAGCTTGGCCGGGACTAGCTTCGACAATGAGCAGTTCTTC.

The chain has TRBV11-2 and TRBJ2-3; perhaps D is TRBD1 or TRBD2 (5 bases each). Germline CDR1 is SGHAT and CDR2 is FQNNGV. This CDR3 comprises 14 residues. V was cut by 4 bases and J by 5 bases, with 13 bases left in between. The CDR3 region has the DNA TGTGCCAGCAGCTCCGGGACCGTTAAAGATACGCAGTATTTT. Protein: CASSSGTVKDTQYF.

This clonotype was recorded many times. The V and J genes are TRBV24-1 and TRBJ1-1; D gene unclear. CDR3 length: 15 amino acids. Trimming took off 5 bases at V and 8 bases at J, with 20 bases between the two ends. CDR1 and CDR2 from the germline V gene are KGHDR and SFDVKD. The CDR3: CATSVETANHVEAFF. DNA for the CDR3: TGTGCCACCAGTGTAGAAACCGCGAATCATGTCGAAGCTTTCTTT.

This clonotype was picked up many times. This chain uses TRBV9 with TRBJ1-2, with a tentative D call TRBD1 (6 bases). V was clipped by 2 bases and J by 4 bases, with 18 bases between them. This CDR3 contains 16 residues. Per the germline V gene, CDR1 is SGDLS and CDR2 is YYNGEE. This CDR3 is CASSVGRSGQSYGYTF. The CDR3 bases are TGTGCCAGCAGCGTGGGCCGAAGCGGACAGAGCTATGGCTACACCTTC.

This clonotype was seen at least ten times. The chain is built from TRBV20-1 and TRBJ2-1, with 10 bases that match TRBD1. V dropped 8 bases and J dropped 4; count of bases not matched to a gene: 14. The germline CDR1 and CDR2 sequences are DFQATT and SNEGSKA (reference sequence). CDR3 length: 16 residues. CDR3 residues: CSPFQRQGAGYNEQFF. DNA for the CDR3: TGCAGTCCCTTTCAACGACAGGGGGCAGGGTACAATGAGCAGTTCTTC.

This clonotype was observed a handful of times. The chain joins TRBV29-1 to TRBJ1-2, with D hard to call. V was clipped by 3 bases and J by 4 bases, with 9 bases between them. The CDR3 length is 12 residues. The V gene's germline CDR1 is SQVTM and CDR2 ANQGSEA. The CDR3 spells CSVEASSYGYTF. CDR3 nucleotide sequence: TGCAGCGTTGAGGCCAGCTCCTATGGCTACACCTTC.

This clonotype was recorded at least ten times. This chain connects TRBV7-9 to TRBJ2-2; D uncertain. There are 14 residues in the CDR3. Germline V CDR1 and CDR2: SEHNR, FQNEAQ (reference sequence). Trimming took off 8 bases at V and 3 bases at J, with 13 bases between the two ends. Here the CDR3 DNA reads TGTGCCAGCCAAAAAGAGTCATACACCGGGGAGCTGTTTTTT. Amino acid sequence: CASQKESYTGELFF. The full variable domain, its missing parts supplied by reference TRBV7-9 and TRBJ2-2, is DTGVSQNPRHKITKRGQNVTFRCDPISEHNRLYWYRQTLGQGPEFLTYFQNEAQLEKSRLLSDRFSAERPKGSFSTLEIQRTEQGDSAMYLCASQKESYTGELFFGEGSRLTVL.

The chain combines TRBV29-1 with TRBJ2-1, with D hard to call. There are 10 residues in the CDR3. V lost 7 bases and J lost 5, with 6 bases in between. Germline CDR1 reads SQVTM; CDR2 reads ANQGSEA. CDR3 nucleotide sequence: TGCAGCGAAAAAAACAATGAGCAGTTCTTC. This gives the protein CSEKNNEQFF.

This clonotype was counted at least ten times. The J gene is TRBJ1-1, the V gene TRBV29-1; the match to TRBD1 covers 7 bases. Germline CDR1 reads SQVTM; CDR2 reads ANQGSEA. J lost 3 bases, V lost 3 bases, and 4 bases had no gene match. The CDR3 is made up of 13 amino acids. CDR3: CSVEGQTYTEAFF. The DNA of the CDR3 is TGCAGCGTTGAGGGACAGACTTACACTGAAGCTTTCTTT. Complete variable domain (other parts from reference TRBV29-1 and TRBJ1-1): SAVISQKPSRDICQRGTSLTIQCQVDSQVTMMFWYRQQPGQSLTLIATANQGSEATYESGFVIDKFPISRPNLTFSTLTVSNMSPEDSSIYLCSVEGQTYTEAFFGQGTRLTVV.

At least ten counts were recorded for this clonotype. The rearrangement uses TRBV7-9 and TRBJ2-1; D possibly corresponds to TRBD1 (7 bases). Looked up from germline, CDR1 is SEHNR and CDR2 is FQNEAQ (reference sequence). Trimming pared 1 base from V and 6 bases from J, leaving 13 bases between. The length of the CDR3 is 15 residues. The CDR3: CASSLESRGVNEQFF. The CDR3 DNA follows: TGTGCCAGCAGCTTAGAGTCCAGGGGGGTCAATGAGCAGTTCTTC. The variable domain in full, with the rest retrieved from reference TRBV7-9 and TRBJ2-1, is DTGVSQNPRHKITKRGQNVTFRCDPISEHNRLYWYRQTLGQGPEFLTYFQNEAQLEKSRLLSDRFSAERPKGSFSTLEIQRTEQGDSAMYLCASSLESRGVNEQFFGPGTRLTVL.

This clonotype qualifies as medium-sized. The CDR3 is CSLVDTNTGELFF. The CDR3 coding sequence is TGCAGCCTCGTGGACACTAACACCGGGGAGCTGTTTTTT. The chain combines TRBV29-1 with TRBJ2-2, with D possibly TRBD1 on 5 matching bases. The CDR3 is 13 residues long. The germline V gene has CDR1 SQVTM and CDR2 ANQGSEA. The V gene lost 8 bases and the J gene lost 2 bases, with 12 bases spanning the gap.

This clonotype was recorded at least ten times. The chain employs TRBV18 and TRBJ2-3; no definite D call. Germline V lookup: CDR1 KGHSH, CDR2 LQKENI. CDR3 length equals 13 residues. Trimming cost V 0 bases and J 7 bases, with 8 bases left between them. The CDR3 nucleotides read TGTGCCAGCTCACCACCCACAACGAATACGCAGTATTTT. It translates to CASSPPTTNTQYF.

This clonotype was seen at least ten times. This chain connects TRBV12-3 or TRBV12-4 to TRBJ1-5; 7 bases are a match to TRBD1. The CDR3 length is 13 residues. V shed 4 bases, J shed 7 bases, and the junction held 4 bases outside the gene matches. In DNA, the CDR3 is TGTGCCAGCAGTTCTGACAGGGACCAGCCCCAGCATTTT. Amino acids: CASSSDRDQPQHF.

The sample holds a few counts of this clonotype. The CDR3 protein is CAWSVLGLRNQPQHF. The CDR3 DNA reads TGTGCCTGGAGTGTACTAGGGCTAAGGAATCAGCCCCAGCATTTT. The chain joins TRBV30 to TRBJ1-5, with D uncertain. V was pared by 0 bases and J by 4 bases, with 13 bases between. The CDR3 sequence is 15 residues long. CDR1 GTSNPN and CDR2 SVGIG come from the germline V gene (reference sequence).

This clonotype was seen a handful of times. The chain links TRBV2 to TRBJ2-7; 10 nucleotides agree with TRBD2. The V segment lost 5 bases and the J segment 4 bases; nucleotides outside the gene matches: 11. Looked up from germline, CDR1 is SNHLY and CDR2 is FYNNEI. The CDR3 loop spans 16 amino acids. The DNA for the CDR3 is TGTGCCAGCAGTCGGCTAGCGGGAGCCCAAGGGTACGAGCAGTACTTC. Protein product: CASSRLAGAQGYEQYF.

This clonotype was observed a few times. The J gene is TRBJ1-2, the V gene TRBV6-5, with D possibly being TRBD1 (5 bases). With 2 bases removed from V and 3 bases from J, the gap between germline ends came to 13 bases. CDR1 is MNHEY and CDR2 is SVGAGI in the germline V gene. The CDR3 has 15 amino acids. CDR3 protein: CASSYSGGAYYGYTF. The CDR3 DNA follows: TGTGCCAGCAGTTACAGCGGGGGAGCCTACTATGGCTACACCTTC.

In this sample, this clonotype turned up a few times. CDR3 residues: CSAPLDRANEKLFF. The CDR3 bases are TGCAGTGCCCCACTGGACAGGGCTAATGAAAAACTGTTTTTT. The genes are TRBV20-1 and TRBJ1-4, with TRBD1 matching 8 bases. Germline V lookup: CDR1 DFQATT, CDR2 SNEGSKA (reference sequence). V shed 6 bases, J shed 3 bases, and the junction held 6 bases outside the gene matches. CDR3 size: 14 residues.

Notes on this clonotype: This could be a read error, since a much larger clone is one nucleotide away. The chain couples TRBV4-2 to TRBJ1-4, with D hard to call. Deletions cut 3 bases from V and 0 bases from J, with 14 bases between. CDR1 is LGHNA and CDR2 is YNFKEQ in the germline V gene. The CDR3 is 17 amino acids. CDR3 nucleotides: TGTGCCAGCAGCCATGATGCAGACACTGCAACTAATGAAAAACTGTTTTTT. Protein: CASSHDADTATNEKLFF.

J is TRBJ2-7 and V is TRBV18, with TRBD1 identical over 7 bases. Losses at the gene ends were 6 bases for V and 3 bases for J; bases not matched to a gene: 8. The CDR3 runs 14 residues. The germline V gene has CDR1 KGHSH and CDR2 LQKENI. The CDR3 loop is CASSREGQNYEQYF. The CDR3 DNA reads as TGTGCCAGCTCGCGCGAGGGACAGAACTACGAGCAGTACTTC.

This clonotype was picked up many times. The gene calls are TRBV4-2 and TRBJ2-2; D possibly uses TRBD1 or TRBD2 (5 bases each). The CDR3 totals 16 residues. Germline V gene data show CDR1 as LGHNA and CDR2 as YNFKEQ. Trimming shortened V by 1 base and J by 6 bases, and 15 bases separated the two germline ends. The CDR3 sequence is CASSQVMGVKAGELFF. DNA of the CDR3: TGTGCCAGCAGCCAAGTAATGGGGGTGAAGGCCGGGGAGCTGTTTTTT.

The chain couples TRBV4-3 to TRBJ2-1; 11 nucleotides line up with TRBD2. The CDR3 has 17 residues. Germline trimming cut 3 bases from V and 5 bases from J; bases unmatched to any gene: 9. CDR1 and CDR2 (germline): LGHNA, YSLEER. The CDR3 is CASSQEPGLAVNNEQFF. The CDR3 nucleotides are TGCGCCAGCAGCCAGGAGCCGGGACTAGCGGTTAACAATGAGCAGTTCTTC.

In its sample, this clonotype was seen many times. The chain recombines TRBV2 with TRBJ2-2; no clear D. Germline assignment: CDR1 SNHLY and CDR2 FYNNEI. The CDR3 extends over 14 amino acids. Trimming removed 7 bases from V and 1 base from J, with 10 bases in between. The CDR3, as DNA: TGTGCCAGCAAATCGGATAGGAACACCGGGGAGCTGTTTTTT. Its protein product is CASKSDRNTGELFF.

This clonotype was detected many times. The rearrangement uses TRBV5-1 and TRBJ2-7; maybe TRBD2 (6 bases). V lost 0 bases, J lost 7 bases, and 14 bases lay in between. CDR3 size: 14 residues. Germline-derived CDR1 and CDR2 are SGHRS and YFSETQ. The CDR3 reads CASSLEVGLSEQYF. The CDR3 DNA reads as TGCGCCAGCAGCTTGGAGGTGGGACTCTCGGAGCAGTACTTC.

This clonotype was observed many times. The V gene is TRBV28, the J gene TRBJ2-7; 11 bases line up with TRBD2. The CDR3 has 14 amino acids. Germline CDR1 reads MDHEN; CDR2 reads SYDVKM. Unmatched junction bases numbered 1, after V lost 6 bases and J lost 0 bases. CDR3 region: CASSGTSGSYEQYF. The DNA for the CDR3 is TGTGCCAGCAGCGGGACTAGCGGCTCCTACGAGCAGTACTTC.

V is TRBV6-6 and J is TRBJ2-7, with 8 bases fitting TRBD1. The CDR3 totals 12 residues. V dropped 6 bases and J dropped 7; count of bases not matched to a gene: 5. In germline, CDR1 is MNHNY, CDR2 SVGAGI (reference sequence). For the CDR3, the DNA is TGTGCCAGCAGGAGACAGGGGTATGAGCAGTACTTC. The encoded protein is CASRRQGYEQYF.